The count of the clone carrying this T cell receptor beta chain is one. Its specificity is unknown. A second PCR of 7 to 11 cycles used a sample-barcoded 5' primer and a J-beta primer mix. TCRdb reprocessed the 5' RACE reads via MiXCR and lists one record per CDR3 protein. This table has around 400,000 distinct CDR3 sequences, about 49% appearing once. Donors were systemically healthy Caucasian individuals from Russia aged 6 to 90 years. Total RNA extracted from each sample amounted to at least 5.5 micrograms. This sample stems from a study of blood T cells in healthy people across ages. Study results and limitations: The study regarded diversity estimates from one million T cells as underestimates.

This CDR3 comprises 14 residues. V usage is TRBV12-3 or TRBV12-4 and J usage is TRBJ2-4; either TRBD1 or TRBD2 may supply D (6 bases each). The last part of the DNA fits TRBJ2-7 better; the J call may be wrong. This receptor was taken from a man aged 55 to 70 in good health. The sequenced sample consisted of blood. CDR3 nucleotide sequence: TGTGCCAGCATCGCAGACGGGGGCAACTACGAGCAGTACTTC. It codes for CASIADGGNYEQYF.